The following is a T cell receptor (beta chain) sequence with its context. This clone turned up a few times. Its antigen is unknown. Per-base qualities were not stored, and no clone one base away is much larger. The germline V gene encodes CDR1 LGHNA and CDR2 YNFKEQ. The CDR3 has 16 amino acids, counting the end cysteine and phenylalanine. The only DNA kept is the CDR3, 48 bases in frame from the first base. Cut back by 1 base and 6 bases, the V and J ends lie 16 bases apart. This specimen comes from a study of cytomegalovirus exposure and HLA in healthy donors (dated by TCRdb to 2016 to 2017). For context, the study as a whole: According to an earlier analysis of 587 of the donors, roughly 180 million T cells yielded roughly 100 million unique TCR beta sequences and around 300 Gb of sequence data. Roughly 320 gigabases of sequencing data and around 80 million unique TCR sequences made up an early release that covered approximately 700 HLA-typed donors. Among the roughly 370 genotyped donors, 81% belonged to the genetic ancestry cluster associated with self-reported Caucasian donors. The study aimed to test whether cataloging public T cell receptors could reveal signatures of past pathogen exposure. The study profiled the T cell repertoires of approximately 700 subjects by immunosequencing and related them to cytomegalovirus serostatus. In addition to the first cohort of 500 to 850 subjects, a separate validation cohort of 120 different subjects was used. To predict cytomegalovirus infection status, the study brought together high-throughput TCR immunosequencing, statistical association of individual TCRs with disease status, and machine learning. A later analysis re-examined previously published TCR beta repertoires from around 670 donors and added high-resolution HLA genotyping to investigate patterns of TCR occurrence. Rather than drawing on any new phenotypic data, the later analysis identified candidate immune exposures from TCR beta sequences and the way those sequences occurred across donors. An earlier analysis of 587 of the donors used high-throughput TCR beta sequencing to judge whether each TCR beta V gene segment behaved as functional or pseudogenic. Donor age, sex, ethnicity and CMV serostatus were compiled together with the repertoire data. In a later genetic analysis, genome-wide SNP genotypes for 398 of the 666 donors were used, and that subset was treated as a discovery cohort. Every discovery cohort repertoire had been produced on one sequencing platform. HLA typing covered class I and class II loci at four-digit resolution. Typing coverage differed by locus: A, B, C, DRB1 and DQB1 were typed in roughly 620-630 donors, DQA1 in 522, DPA1 in around 610, and DPB1 in about 450. Because of strong linkage in the cohort, 5 or 6 DR-DQ haplotypes were treated as single units for association and clustering. On average, approximately 250,000 unique TCR beta nucleotide sequences were sequenced per donor among some 430 genotyped donors of the cohort, with about 17% of those sequences being non-productive. Broader findings and caveats from the paper: Approximately 18 rarely observed V segments, including chromosome 9 orphons, were excluded from the earlier analysis of a few hundred of the donors because counts were too low. According to a later genetic analysis, donors in an Asian-associated ancestry cluster had fewer N-insertions in productive TCRs than the approximately 700-donor mean. Compared with equally common non-associated chains, HLA-associated TCR beta chains in a later analysis were more clonally expanded and had lower generation probabilities. Most TCR sequences were seen in very few donors, while some public TCRs were found in many individuals. The presence/absence analyses assumed that sequencing depth was roughly uniform across donors, and that assumption may not be true. Most CMV-associated TCR beta chains appeared to be HLA-restricted in a later analysis, and the HLA associations seemed to be driven largely by CMV exposure. A cluster of highly shared sequence variants was judged likely to represent a technical artifact of the sequencing pipeline. A further reported finding was that TCR beta sequences accurately predicted the HLA-A and HLA-B alleles for most subjects in the first cohort. For the cohort, immune exposure information was limited to CMV serostatus. A later analysis associated around 16,000 TCR beta sequences with specific HLA alleles at a false discovery rate of 0.05. According to the authors, the approach could potentially be generalized to other disease states and immunological phenotypes. Linkage disequilibrium might explain the correlated functional status among segregating V segments, but an unknown experimental factor could not be ruled out. A few of the identified cytomegalovirus-associated TCR beta chains were confirmed in vitro to be specific for cytomegalovirus antigens. When HLA alleles, especially DR and DQ, strongly co-occurred, attributing TCR associations to individual alleles was difficult. A total of fewer than 200 TCR beta chains were listed by the study as associated with cytomegalovirus. Because some donors lacked HLA typing at each locus, the association tests relied only on the typed subset. Some IMGT-functional V segments, including TRBV6-2 and TRBV6-3, could not be distinguished by the 87-base-pair reads and were therefore excluded. The classifier was reported to diagnose cytomegalovirus status with high specificity and sensitivity in both the original cohort and the validation cohort. A later analysis reported that several top co-occurrence clusters appeared linked to parvovirus B19, influenza, CMV and Epstein-Barr virus. In a later analysis, the rate of TCR association differed among HLA loci, with DRB1 alleles having the most associated TCRs and HLA-C alleles having the fewest. Broadly in line with IMGT annotations, most TCR beta V segments showed up in productive rearrangements about 87% or about 30% of the time in an earlier analysis of 450 to 750 of the donors. Only TCR beta chains were sequenced in this cohort, and the absence of alpha or paired-chain data limited detectable features. In a later genetic analysis, a missense DCLRE1C variant was associated with V-gene and J-gene trimming of TCR beta chains, and the association was replicated in an independent cohort.

Receptor amplification or capture employed the immunoSEQ multiplex PCR assay. For the multiplex PCR, a mixture combining 60 forward primers for TCR Vbeta segments and 13 reverse primers for TCR Jbeta segments was used. The CDR3 region of rearranged TCR beta genes was amplified from genomic DNA with a multiplex PCR assay. The amplified TCR beta libraries were sequenced on the Illumina HiSeq System as 87-base-pair reads. The original pipeline was this. A later analysis counted around 72 million unique TCR beta chains across the approximately 700 repertoires, and roughly 10 million of these chains were shared by at least two donors. To remove PCR and sequencing errors, raw reads were error-corrected and collapsed into unique sequences using a nearest-neighbor algorithm that merged closely related sequences. Alignment of CDR3 sequences to IMGT reference sequences was used to assign V, D and J gene segments. For a sequence to be retained, at least a six-nucleotide match to both a V gene segment and a J gene segment was required. A rearrangement counted as productive if the CDR3 had no stop codons and remained in frame with V and J, and every other rearrangement counted as non-productive. CDR3 was defined according to IMGT convention as the region running from the second conserved V-encoded cysteine to the conserved J-encoded phenylalanine. Sequences without an unambiguous match to a single V gene segment were excluded from the earlier analysis of approximately 600 of the donors. An earlier analysis of several hundred of the donors called V segments functional above 56.7% productive rearrangements and segregating when the between-donor standard deviation exceeded 5%. A statistical classification framework was built to diagnose cytomegalovirus status from the catalog of TCR beta chain sequences. V and J gene assignment, in a later analysis, came from comparing TCR nucleotide sequences with IMGT/GENE-DB human TR gene sequences. In a later analysis, CDR3 sequences and most-parsimonious VDJ recombination scenarios were assigned using the TCRdist pipeline. In a later analysis, each TCR beta chain was defined by its CDR3 amino acid sequence together with its V-gene family, and reads without a unique V-gene family were excluded. As a way to deal with suspected cross-contamination and a sequencing artifact, a later analysis dropped hundreds of nucleotide sequences that were highly shared and had low generation probability. In a later analysis, a clonal expansion index for each public chain was calculated from normalized within-repertoire ranks of inferred template counts. In a later analysis, generation probabilities were computed using a VDJ recombination model fitted to out-of-frame rearrangements, and the results were checked against IGoR. A later analysis scored TCR-TCR, TCR-HLA and TCR-CMV co-occurrence with hypergeometric tests, applying a repertoire-size bias correction to TCR pairs. To estimate false discovery rates, a later analysis permuted the HLA or CMV assignments 20 times. In a later analysis, co-occurring TCRs were grouped using DBSCAN, with TCRdist sequence similarity added in when clustering inside HLA-allele-positive subsets. Co-occurrence clustering excluded repertoires with fewer than 30,000 or more than 120,000 public chains, plus five with anomalous nucleotide sharing. The table was pulled from immuneACCESS by TCRdb, which kept in-frame rearrangements only. Such tables lose some clones; where checked, under half of the loss comes from unresolved V genes, and the rest has no known cause. V, J and clone size are those of that table, while D and trimming were read from the DNA. The sample data list about 140,000 clones, and roughly 9.8% of these were observed just once. 1.8% of the sample rests with the top ten.

In total, just over 650 healthy bone marrow donors made up the cohort. Cohort members were all nominally healthy when sampled, although unrecorded immune exposures were likely present. The donor was CMV seronegative and was included in the group of a few hundred seronegative cohort members. Each donor provided a peripheral blood sample, and peripheral blood mononuclear cells were used for TCR beta sequencing. The Qiagen DNeasy Blood Extraction Kit was used to extract genomic DNA from the blood cell samples. Sequenced input: PBMCs. The TCR sequence derives from a man aged 50-60 years in good health and CMV-seronegative. The chain employs TRBV4-2 and TRBJ2-1; a tentative D match to TRBD2 spans 7 bases. The CDR3 is CASSQGGGPPGNEQFF. The sequenced DNA: TGTGCCAGCAGCCAAGGCGGGGGCCCCCCAGGCAATGAGCAGTTCTTC.